The TCR beta chain under discussion was sequenced for a study of T cells in Graves' hyperthyroidism and ophthalmopathy. TCR beta CDR3 regions were amplified from RNA transcripts. The HTBI primer set was used in a first-round RT-PCR of the TCR CDR3. In TCRdb, the multiplex PCR reads were re-called with MiXCR into one record per CDR3 protein. The sample includes almost 600,000 distinct CDR3 sequences, 46% seen only once; the top ten take around 7.7%. The count of this clonotype is one. Its antigen is not known. The CDR3 loop spans 17 amino acids. CDR1 is SGHTA and CDR2 is FQGNSA in the germline V gene. J lost 0 bases, V lost 5 bases, and 12 bases had no gene match. The study, taken as a whole, reports: Most clonotypes expanded in thyroid above 0.001 were likewise present in blood. Ophthalmopathy and stable hyperthyroidism were told apart by a 13 V-J model.

This receptor was obtained from a woman aged 18-29 years with Graves' hyperthyroidism. Sequencing was carried out using peripheral blood or thyroid tissue (not recorded which). The chain joins TRBV7-2 to TRBJ1-1; 7 nucleotides line up with TRBD1. The CDR3 reads CASSHRPGQYLNTEAFF. In nucleotides, the CDR3 is TGTGCCAGCAGCCACCGACCGGGACAGTACCTGAACACTGAAGCTTTCTTT.